The 22 T cell receptor beta chains given below trace back to one sample, sequenced in a study of T cells in Graves' hyperthyroidism and ophthalmopathy. The source material, RNA transcripts, was used to amplify TCR beta CDR3 regions. A set of HTBI primers served as the primers for a first-round RT-PCR of the TCR CDR3. A single record per CDR3 protein comes from TCRdb applying MiXCR to the multiplex PCR reads. Of 250,000 to 350,000 distinct CDR3 sequences listed, approximately 23% are singletons. Input material: blood. These receptors were taken from a man aged 30 to 39 with Graves' ophthalmopathy.

This clonotype has only a few counts. This chain connects TRBV20-1 to TRBJ2-1, with 10 bases aligning to TRBD2. Germline V gives CDR1 DFQATT, CDR2 SNEGSKA (reference sequence). CDR3 length: 15 residues. J was trimmed by 7 bases and V by 3 bases; bases with no gene match: 9. As DNA, the CDR3 is TGCAGTGCTAGGGGACTAGCGATAGGGGTAAATGAGCAGTTCTTC. Translated, it gives CSARGLAIGVNEQFF.

The J gene is TRBJ2-7, the V gene TRBV6-9; D unclear. The CDR3 is 11 amino acids. V lost 6 bases and J 4 bases, leaving 7 bases between the germline ends. Germline CDR1 MNHGY, CDR2 SVAAGI. In DNA form, the CDR3 reads TGTGCCAGCAGCTATCGTTACGAGCAGTACTTC. Translation: CASSYRYEQYF.

V is TRBV28 and J is TRBJ1-5; 8 nucleotides match TRBD1. Trimming removed 3 bases from V and 15 bases from J; junction bases left unmatched: 1. Germline values: CDR1 MDHEN, CDR2 SYDVKM. The CDR3 extends over 10 amino acids. This CDR3 reads CASSFRGLHF. The CDR3 nucleotides are TGTGCCAGCAGTTTCAGGGGGCTGCATTTT.

Only a few counts were recorded for this clonotype. The V call is TRBV15, the J call TRBJ1-2; the D is unclear. Per germline, CDR1 LNHNV and CDR2 YYDKDF (reference sequence). V was trimmed by 5 bases and J by 0 bases, leaving 7 bases between them. The CDR3 covers 13 residues. CDR3: CATSRPPNYGYTF. DNA of the CDR3: TGTGCCACCAGCCGCCCCCCTAACTATGGCTACACCTTC.

The chain links TRBV19 to TRBJ2-1; D not resolved. The germline CDR1 and CDR2 sequences are LNHDA and SQIVND (reference sequence). CDR3 size: 15 residues. The V and J ends lost 1 base and 0 bases respectively, with 7 bases between them. CDR3 DNA sequence: TGTGCCAGTAGTATAGGTCCTATCTCCTACAATGAGCAGTTCTTC. It specifies CASSIGPISYNEQFF. The variable domain in full, completed from reference TRBV19 and TRBJ2-1, reads DGGITQSPKYLFRKEGQNVTLSCEQNLNHDAMYWYRQDPGQGLRLIYYSQIVNDFQKGDIAEGYSVSREKKESFPLTVTSAQKNPTAFYLCASSIGPISYNEQFFGPGTRLTVL.

The gene calls are TRBV6-1 and TRBJ2-6; 7 bases align to TRBD1. V was pared by 6 bases and J by 0 bases, with 14 bases of the junction left unmatched. Germline assignment: CDR1 MNHNS and CDR2 SASEGT. The CDR3 loop spans 19 amino acids. CDR3: CASSRGGEGTHSGANVLTF. The CDR3 nucleotides read TGTGCCAGCAGCCGAGGGGGCGAAGGTACCCACTCTGGGGCCAACGTCCTGACTTTC.

In its sample, this clonotype was seen many times. The chain links TRBV3-1 to TRBJ1-1, with D unresolved. Germline V gene sequence: CDR1 LGHDT, CDR2 YNNKEL (reference sequence). This CDR3 region has 14 residues. The V and J ends lost 3 bases and 8 bases respectively, with 16 bases between them. The DNA of the CDR3 is TGTGCCAGCAGCCAGGGCGTTTTAGGAGGGGAAGCTTTCTTT. This codes for CASSQGVLGGEAFF.

This chain links TRBV20-1 with TRBJ2-7; a weak D match, TRBD2 (7 bases). This CDR3 region has 11 residues. Germline lookup yields CDR1 DFQATT and CDR2 SNEGSKA (reference sequence). The CDR3 here is CGGGGSGEQYF. The CDR3 DNA is TGCGGTGGGGGCGGGAGCGGCGAGCAGTACTTC.

The chain combines TRBV6-1 with TRBJ2-7; D is ambiguous. Per the germline V gene, CDR1 is MNHNS and CDR2 is SASEGT. The CDR3 is made up of 14 amino acids. The V and J ends lost 2 bases and 3 bases respectively, with 11 bases between them. CDR3 nucleotides: TGTGCCAGCAGTGAATGGGTCAGCAACTACGAGCAGTACTTC. This codes for CASSEWVSNYEQYF.

This clonotype was seen repeatedly, ten times or more. The chain carries TRBV20-1 and TRBJ1-1; D gene uncertain. The germline V and J ends were trimmed by 6 bases and 0 bases, with 11 bases remaining between them. Germline CDR1 reads DFQATT; CDR2 reads SNEGSKA (reference sequence). This CDR3 is 13 amino acids long. The CDR3 DNA sequence: TGCAGTGCCAGCGGGAGGATGAACACTGAAGCTTTCTTT. As protein: CSASGRMNTEAFF.

This clonotype was recorded many times. The CDR3 protein is CASSLSGQGTDTQYF. The CDR3 DNA is TGCGCCAGCAGCTTGTCGGGACAGGGTACAGATACGCAGTATTTT. The gene calls are TRBV5-1 and TRBJ2-3; TRBD1 agrees at 9 bases. The trim removed 1 base at V and 3 bases at J, leaving 3 bases unmatched. Germline V gene lookup returns CDR1 SGHRS and CDR2 YFSETQ. The CDR3 is made up of 15 amino acids. Variable domain in full (rest from reference TRBV5-1 and TRBJ2-3): KAGVTQTPRYLIKTRGQQVTLSCSPISGHRSVSWYQQTPGQGLQFLFEYFSETQRNKGNFPGRFSGRQFSNSRSEMNVSTLELGDSALYLCASSLSGQGTDTQYFGPGTRLTVL.

The rearrangement links TRBV28 to TRBJ2-6; 12 bases map to TRBD2. CDR1 MDHEN and CDR2 SYDVKM come from the germline V gene. Germline trimming cut 4 bases from V and 2 bases from J; bases unmatched to any gene: 18. This CDR3 comprises 22 residues. The CDR3 DNA reads TGTGCCAGCAGTTATGGACTAGCGGGACCCCGGGTTGATGTCCCTGGGGCCAACGTCCTGACTTTC. It specifies CASSYGLAGPRVDVPGANVLTF.

The chain joins TRBV12-3 or TRBV12-4 to TRBJ2-3, with 11 bases lining up with TRBD2. J was trimmed by 5 bases and V by 6 bases; bases with no gene match: 13. The CDR3 covers 17 residues. CDR3 in amino acids: CASSHSPGLAELDTQYF. CDR3 sequence (DNA): TGTGCCAGCAGCCACTCGCCGGGACTAGCGGAGCTAGATACGCAGTATTTT.

V is TRBV28 and J is TRBJ1-4, with D maybe TRBD1 (6 bases). With 10 bases removed from V and 0 bases from J, the gap between germline ends came to 21 bases. Germline V gives CDR1 MDHEN, CDR2 SYDVKM. CDR3 size: 17 residues. The CDR3, as DNA: TGTGCCATACGGAACAGGGTTTCCTCTGCAACTAATGAAAAACTGTTTTTT. It specifies CAIRNRVSSATNEKLFF.

The chain recombines TRBV19 with TRBJ2-5, with 14 bases fitting TRBD2. V gave up 3 bases and J gave up 4 bases; unmatched junction bases: 7. The CDR3 is made up of 17 amino acids. CDR1 is LNHDA, CDR2 SQIVND, per germline (reference sequence). This chain's CDR3 is CASSIPTGLAGVETQYF. The CDR3, as DNA: TGTGCCAGTAGTATCCCAACGGGACTAGCGGGAGTAGAGACCCAGTACTTC. Together with reference TRBV19 and TRBJ2-5, the CDR3 gives the full variable domain: DGGITQSPKYLFRKEGQNVTLSCEQNLNHDAMYWYRQDPGQGLRLIYYSQIVNDFQKGDIAEGYSVSREKKESFPLTVTSAQKNPTAFYLCASSIPTGLAGVETQYFGPGTRLLVL.

The CDR3: CASSPPGTAYGYTF. CDR3 coding DNA: TGTGCCAGCTCACCACCCGGGACAGCATATGGCTACACCTTC. The chain combines TRBV18 with TRBJ1-2; 7 bases agree with TRBD1. This CDR3 is 14 amino acids long. CDR1 KGHSH and CDR2 LQKENI come from the germline V gene. V was clipped by 0 bases and J by 5 bases; unmatched bases: 3.

This clonotype has ten or more counts. The chain has TRBV30 and TRBJ2-7; 7 nucleotides match TRBD2. The germline V gene has CDR1 GTSNPN and CDR2 SVGIG (reference sequence). V lost 3 bases and J lost 0; bases outside the gene matches: 5. There are 14 residues in the CDR3. The CDR3 sequence: CAWRRAGISYEQYF. The CDR3 DNA reads TGTGCCTGGAGGCGAGCGGGGATCTCCTACGAGCAGTACTTC.

The chain recombines TRBV2 with TRBJ2-2, with D uncertain. Germline V gene data show CDR1 as SNHLY and CDR2 as FYNNEI. With 8 bases removed from V and 5 bases from J, the gap between germline ends came to 9 bases. The CDR3 totals 12 residues. The CDR3 sequence is CASGPETGELFF. CDR3 coding DNA: TGTGCCAGCGGGCCTGAAACCGGGGAGCTGTTTTTT.

The sample holds many counts of this clonotype. The V gene is TRBV20-1, the J gene TRBJ2-3; 13 bases align to TRBD2. The CDR3 consists of 16 residues. Germline CDR1 reads DFQATT; CDR2 reads SNEGSKA (reference sequence). V shed 0 bases, J shed 5 bases, and the junction held 5 bases outside the gene matches. The CDR3 protein is CSARDGTSGIVDTQYF. The CDR3 bases are TGCAGTGCTAGAGATGGGACTAGCGGGATAGTAGATACGCAGTATTTT.

J is TRBJ2-5 and V is TRBV28; 7 bases are shared with TRBD1. J lost 2 bases, V lost 2 bases, and 5 bases had no gene match. The germline V gene has CDR1 MDHEN and CDR2 SYDVKM. The CDR3 spans 15 residues. DNA of the CDR3: TGTGCCAGCAGTTTAAGGGCAGGGGGACAAGAGACCCAGTACTTC. Protein sequence: CASSLRAGGQETQYF.

This clonotype was seen only a few times. V usage is TRBV24-1 and J usage is TRBJ1-5; 9 nucleotides agree with TRBD1. From germline, CDR1 is KGHDR and CDR2 SFDVKD. CDR3 length equals 14 residues. V shed 7 bases, J shed 4 bases, and the junction held 4 bases outside the gene matches. The CDR3 nucleotides are TGTGCCACCAGCAGACAGGGGGGAAATCAGCCCCAGCATTTT. This translates into CATSRQGGNQPQHF.

In its sample, this clonotype was seen a few times. The chain combines TRBV5-1 with TRBJ2-7; D is unresolved. The length of the CDR3 is 14 residues. Germline-derived CDR1 and CDR2 are SGHRS and YFSETQ. Trimming cost V 4 bases and J 1 base, with 12 bases left between them. CDR3 coding DNA: TGCGCCAGCAGCGCGGCCAGCGTTTCCTACGAGCAGTACTTC. It translates to CASSAASVSYEQYF.